This T cell receptor (beta chain) appears in the sequencing data of a study of T cell responses to AZD1222 COVID-19 vaccine (TCRdb year 2021). For context, the study as a whole: AZD1222 recipients given second doses at about 4 weeks or at about 12 weeks were pooled, since spike-specific TCR depth and breadth were not found to differ between the two schedules. TCR sequencing covered 230 or so trial participants: 207 given two doses of AZD1222 and approximately 26 given two doses of MenACWY control vaccine. Enrollment into the trials was organized by age into subgroups of 18-55, 56-69 and 70-plus years, and those subgroups contained approximately 160, 26 and 62 TCR-sequenced participants, respectively. Paper-wide results and their limitations: The vaccine-associated CD4 TCRs covered the entire spike protein, and the dominant responses fell in regions 160-218 and 743-854. Only five to seven AZD1222 recipients were SARS-CoV-2 seropositive at baseline, limiting conclusions about previously exposed vaccinees. Because no day 14 peak-response samples were available, the repertoires could be characterized only after the peak T cell response. A significant rise in spike-specific TCR breadth and depth was observed after two AZD1222 doses relative to day 0 and relative to MenACWY recipients. The 56-69-year group was small, and its depth increase did not reach significance, likely because of low power. Reportedly, almost half of the unique spike-specific TCRs recognized epitopes lying outside the regions that are mutated in the B.1.351 and B.1.1.7 variants. Participants were mostly white British, with more females than males. The authors suggested clonal diversity may have been underestimated.

The CDR3 regions of human TCRbeta chains were analyzed by immunosequencing. As for the original processing: Repertoire TCRs were matched against a reference library of SARS-CoV-2-specific TCRs generated with the MIRA antigen-specificity platform. Breadth meant the fraction of unique TCRs that were SARS-CoV-2-associated, whereas depth meant the fraction of total T cells that were SARS-CoV-2-associated. Using the MIRA data, every spike-specific TCR was mapped to the spike region that the TCR reacted to and assigned to either a CD4 or a CD8 class. Log10-transformed breadth and depth values were compared by one-way ANOVA with Sidak's multiple comparisons tests. Entries here come from immuneACCESS through TCRdb and include only in-frame sequences with V and J called. Some clones fail to appear in such tables; in the studies checked, an unresolved V gene covers under half of the shortfall, and the cause of the remainder is unknown. D and trimming were read from the DNA, whereas the V and J calls and clone size are those reported in that table. Recorded for this sample are 95,000 to 100,000 clones; around nine tenths of them occurred a single time. 1% to 1.5% of the sample rests with the top ten.

CDR3 length: 14 amino acids, cysteine to phenylalanine. Just CDR3 DNA is preserved here, 42 bases in frame from base 1. V gives up 2 bases and J gives up 7 bases, and the segment between their germline ends measures 14 bases. Looking up the germline V gene (reference sequence) yields CDR1 GTSNPN and CDR2 SVGIG. The sample's time point, from its label and the paper: baseline before first vaccination. Vaccinee samples came from UK trials COV001 and COV002, including a single-blind randomized controlled phase 2/3 trial of AZD1222 (ChAdOx1 nCoV-19) in healthy adults. For TCRbeta chain sequencing, PBMC samples were collected from trial participants at day 0 and at day 28 after the second dose. Comment on this clone: Its antigen target is currently unknown. Nothing much larger sits one base from this clone, and base qualities are not available.

The chain is encoded by TRBV30 joined to TRBJ1-4, and TRBD1 may be the D gene, going by 5 matching bases. The receptor comes from an adult in good health. Material: peripheral blood, obtained on day 0 of AZD1222 vaccination. The CDR3 reads as follows: CAWSPWGRGEKLFF. The nucleotide sequence is given as TGTGCCTGGAGTCCCTGGGGGAGAGGTGAAAAACTGTTTTTT.